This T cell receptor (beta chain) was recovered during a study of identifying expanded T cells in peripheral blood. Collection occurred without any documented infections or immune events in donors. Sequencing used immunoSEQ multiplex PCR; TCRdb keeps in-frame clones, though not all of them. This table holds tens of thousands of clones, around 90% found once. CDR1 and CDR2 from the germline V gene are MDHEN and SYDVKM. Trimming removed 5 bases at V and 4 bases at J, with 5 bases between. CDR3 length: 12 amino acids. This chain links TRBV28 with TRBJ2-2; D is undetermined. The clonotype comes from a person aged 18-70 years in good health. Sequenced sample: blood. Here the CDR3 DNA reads TGTGCCAGCAGTCTCCTCACCGGGGAGCTGTTTTTT. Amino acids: CASSLLTGELFF.